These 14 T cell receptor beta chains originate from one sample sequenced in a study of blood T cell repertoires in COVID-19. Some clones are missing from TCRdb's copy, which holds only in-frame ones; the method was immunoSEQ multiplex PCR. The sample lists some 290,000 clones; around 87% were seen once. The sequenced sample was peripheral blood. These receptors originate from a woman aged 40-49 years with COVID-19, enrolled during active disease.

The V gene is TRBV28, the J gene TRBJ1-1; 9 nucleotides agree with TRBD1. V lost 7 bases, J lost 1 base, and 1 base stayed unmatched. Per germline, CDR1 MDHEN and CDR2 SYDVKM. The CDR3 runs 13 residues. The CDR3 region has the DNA TGTGCCAGCAAGGGACAGGGGAACACTGAAGCTTTCTTT. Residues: CASKGQGNTEAFF.

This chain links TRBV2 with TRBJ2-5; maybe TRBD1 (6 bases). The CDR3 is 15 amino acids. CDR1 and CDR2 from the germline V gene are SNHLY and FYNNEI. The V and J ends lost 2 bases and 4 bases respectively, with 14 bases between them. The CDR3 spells CASSESGQGIETQYF. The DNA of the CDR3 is TGTGCCAGCAGTGAATCGGGTCAGGGGATAGAGACCCAGTACTTC.

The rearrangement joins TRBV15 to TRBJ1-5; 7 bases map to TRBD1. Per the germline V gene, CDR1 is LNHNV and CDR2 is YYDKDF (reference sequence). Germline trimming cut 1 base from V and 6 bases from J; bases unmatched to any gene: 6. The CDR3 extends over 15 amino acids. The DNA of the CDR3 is TGTGCCACCAGCAGAGGGGGACAGAATCTTCAGCCCCAGCATTTT. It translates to CATSRGGQNLQPQHF.

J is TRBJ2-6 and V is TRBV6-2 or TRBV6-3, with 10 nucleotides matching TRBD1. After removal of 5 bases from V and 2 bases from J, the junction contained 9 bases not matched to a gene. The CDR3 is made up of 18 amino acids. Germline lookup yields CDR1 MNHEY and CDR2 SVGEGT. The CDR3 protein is CASSQWTGGSPGANVLTF. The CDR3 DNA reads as TGTGCCAGCAGTCAATGGACAGGGGGTTCCCCTGGGGCCAACGTCCTGACTTTC.

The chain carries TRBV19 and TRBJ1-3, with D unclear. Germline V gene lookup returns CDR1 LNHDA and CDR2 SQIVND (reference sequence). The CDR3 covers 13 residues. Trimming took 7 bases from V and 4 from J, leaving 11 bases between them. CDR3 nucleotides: TGTGCCAGTACCGCGCGGTCGGGAAACACCATATATTTT. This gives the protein CASTARSGNTIYF.

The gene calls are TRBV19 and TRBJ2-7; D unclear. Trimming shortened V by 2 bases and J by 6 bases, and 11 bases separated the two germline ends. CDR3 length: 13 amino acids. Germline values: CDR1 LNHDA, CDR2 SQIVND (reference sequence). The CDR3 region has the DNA TGTGCCAGTAGTATAATGCCCGGTTTCGAGCAGTACTTC. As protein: CASSIMPGFEQYF.

CDR3 sequence reads: CASSYRGGQETQYF. The DNA for the CDR3 is TGTGCCAGCAGTTACCGGGGGGGCCAAGAGACCCAGTACTTC. The chain employs TRBV6-5 and TRBJ2-5; 8 bases agree with TRBD2. The CDR3 sequence is 14 residues long. V was clipped by 2 bases and J by 1 base; unmatched bases: 0. Germline CDR1 reads MNHEY; CDR2 reads SVGAGI.

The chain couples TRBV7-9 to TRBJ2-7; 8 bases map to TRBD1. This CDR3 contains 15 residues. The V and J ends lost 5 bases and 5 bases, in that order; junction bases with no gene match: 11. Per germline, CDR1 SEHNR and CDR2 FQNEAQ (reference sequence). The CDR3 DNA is TGTGCCAGCAGCGTAAGACAGGGGAGGTACGACGAGCAGTACTTC. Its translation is CASSVRQGRYDEQYF.

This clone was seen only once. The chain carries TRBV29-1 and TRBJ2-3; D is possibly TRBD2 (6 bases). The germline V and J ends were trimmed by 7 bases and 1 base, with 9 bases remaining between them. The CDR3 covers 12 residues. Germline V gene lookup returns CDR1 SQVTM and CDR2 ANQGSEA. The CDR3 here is CSAERGTDTQYF. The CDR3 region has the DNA TGCAGCGCCGAGCGGGGCACAGATACGCAGTATTTT.

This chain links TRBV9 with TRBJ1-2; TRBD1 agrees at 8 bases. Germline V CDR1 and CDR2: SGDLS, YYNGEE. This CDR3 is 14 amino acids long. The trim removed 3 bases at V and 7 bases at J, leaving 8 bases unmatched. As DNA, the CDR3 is TGTGCCAGCAGCGACCCTGCAGGGGGCCGTGGCTACACCTTC. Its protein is CASSDPAGGRGYTF.

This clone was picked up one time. In nucleotides, the CDR3 is TGTGCCAGCTCACCAGGGACAGATGAAAAACTGTTTTTT. It encodes CASSPGTDEKLFF. This chain connects TRBV18 to TRBJ1-4; TRBD1 matches at 7 bases. Germline values: CDR1 KGHSH, CDR2 LQKENI. The V and J ends lost 2 bases and 6 bases, in that order; junction bases with no gene match: 0. The CDR3 is 13 amino acids.

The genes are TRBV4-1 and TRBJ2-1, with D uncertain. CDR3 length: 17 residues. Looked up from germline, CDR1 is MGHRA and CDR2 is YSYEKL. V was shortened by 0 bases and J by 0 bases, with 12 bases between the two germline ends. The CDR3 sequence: CASSQEAGSSSYNEQFF. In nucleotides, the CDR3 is TGCGCCAGCAGCCAAGAGGCAGGCTCGAGCTCCTACAATGAGCAGTTCTTC.

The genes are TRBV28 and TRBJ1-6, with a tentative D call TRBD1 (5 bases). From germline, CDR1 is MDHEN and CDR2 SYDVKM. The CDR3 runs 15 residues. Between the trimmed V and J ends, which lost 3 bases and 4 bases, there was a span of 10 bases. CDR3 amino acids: CASSLTREYNSPLHF. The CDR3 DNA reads TGTGCCAGCAGTTTGACCAGGGAATATAATTCACCCCTCCACTTT.

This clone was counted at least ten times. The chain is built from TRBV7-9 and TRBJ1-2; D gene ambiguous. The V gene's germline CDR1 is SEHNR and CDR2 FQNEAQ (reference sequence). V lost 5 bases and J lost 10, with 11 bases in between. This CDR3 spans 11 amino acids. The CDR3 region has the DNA TGTGCCAGCAGCGGAGAGGTGCACTACACCTTC. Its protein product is CASSGEVHYTF.